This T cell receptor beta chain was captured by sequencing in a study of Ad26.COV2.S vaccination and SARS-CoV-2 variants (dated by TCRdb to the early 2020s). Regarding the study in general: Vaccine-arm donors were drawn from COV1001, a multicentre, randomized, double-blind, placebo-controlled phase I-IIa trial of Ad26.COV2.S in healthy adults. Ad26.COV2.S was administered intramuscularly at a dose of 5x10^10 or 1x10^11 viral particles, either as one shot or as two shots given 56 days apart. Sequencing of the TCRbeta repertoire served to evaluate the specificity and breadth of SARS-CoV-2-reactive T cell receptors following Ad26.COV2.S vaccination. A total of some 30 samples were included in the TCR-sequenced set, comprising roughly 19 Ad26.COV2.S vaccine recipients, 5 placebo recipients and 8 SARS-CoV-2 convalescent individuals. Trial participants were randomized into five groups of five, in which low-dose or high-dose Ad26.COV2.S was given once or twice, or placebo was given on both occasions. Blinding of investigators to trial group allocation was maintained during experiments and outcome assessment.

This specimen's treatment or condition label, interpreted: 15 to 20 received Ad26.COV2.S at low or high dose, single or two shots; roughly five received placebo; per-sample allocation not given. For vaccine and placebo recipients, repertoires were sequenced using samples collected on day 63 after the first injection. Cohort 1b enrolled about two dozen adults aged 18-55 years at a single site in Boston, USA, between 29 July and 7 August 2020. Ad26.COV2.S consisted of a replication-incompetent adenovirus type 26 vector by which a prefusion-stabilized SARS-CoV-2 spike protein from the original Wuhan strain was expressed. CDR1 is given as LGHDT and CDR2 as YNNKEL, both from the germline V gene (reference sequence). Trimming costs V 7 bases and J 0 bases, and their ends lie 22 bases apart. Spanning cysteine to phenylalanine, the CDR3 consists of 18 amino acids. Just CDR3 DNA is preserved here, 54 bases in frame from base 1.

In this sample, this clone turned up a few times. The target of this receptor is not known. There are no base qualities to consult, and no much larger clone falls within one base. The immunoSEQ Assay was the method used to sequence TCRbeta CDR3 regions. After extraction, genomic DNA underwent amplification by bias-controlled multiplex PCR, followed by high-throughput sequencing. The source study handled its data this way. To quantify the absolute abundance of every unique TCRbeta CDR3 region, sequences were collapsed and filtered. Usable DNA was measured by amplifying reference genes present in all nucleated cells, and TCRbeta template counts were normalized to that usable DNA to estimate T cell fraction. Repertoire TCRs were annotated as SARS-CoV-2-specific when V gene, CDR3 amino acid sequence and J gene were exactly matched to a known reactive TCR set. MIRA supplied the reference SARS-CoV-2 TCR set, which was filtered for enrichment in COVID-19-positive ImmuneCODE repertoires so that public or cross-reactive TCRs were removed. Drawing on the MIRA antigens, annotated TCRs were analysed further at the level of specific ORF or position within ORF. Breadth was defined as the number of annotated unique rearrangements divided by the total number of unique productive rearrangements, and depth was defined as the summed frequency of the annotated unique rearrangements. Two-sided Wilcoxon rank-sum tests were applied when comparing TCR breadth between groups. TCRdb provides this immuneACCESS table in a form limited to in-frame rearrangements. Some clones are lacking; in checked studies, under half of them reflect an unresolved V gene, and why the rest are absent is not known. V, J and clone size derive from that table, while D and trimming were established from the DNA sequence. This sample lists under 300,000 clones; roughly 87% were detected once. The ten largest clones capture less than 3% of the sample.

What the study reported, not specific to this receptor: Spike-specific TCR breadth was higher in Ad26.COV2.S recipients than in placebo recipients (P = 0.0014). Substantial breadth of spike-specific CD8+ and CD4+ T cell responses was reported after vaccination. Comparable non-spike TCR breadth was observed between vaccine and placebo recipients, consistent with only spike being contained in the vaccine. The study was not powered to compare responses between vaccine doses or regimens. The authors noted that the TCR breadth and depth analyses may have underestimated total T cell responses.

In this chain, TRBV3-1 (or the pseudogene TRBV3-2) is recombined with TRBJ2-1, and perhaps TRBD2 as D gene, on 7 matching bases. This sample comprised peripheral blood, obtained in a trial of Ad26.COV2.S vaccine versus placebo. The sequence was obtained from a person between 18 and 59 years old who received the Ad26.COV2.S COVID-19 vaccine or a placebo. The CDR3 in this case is CASNAGGRGGSSYNEQFF. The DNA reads TGTGCCAGCAACGCCGGGGGGCGAGGAGGGAGCTCCTACAATGAGCAGTTCTTC.